These 21 T cell receptor beta chains were sequenced from one sample in a study of shared clonotypes between healthy human individuals. CD8 cells classed as naive were CD45RO-negative and positively selected for CCR7, excluding terminally differentiated effector memory CD45RA+ cells. The repertoire was sequenced with immunoSEQ multiplex PCR; TCRdb's copy has only in-frame clones and lacks some. The sample comprises nearly 2 million clones, approximately 94% of which are singletons, and approximately 1.2% rests with the top ten. The specimen sequenced was naive CD8+ T cells sorted from blood. Every receptor here comes from a man aged 18 to 30 in good health.

V gene TRBV7-9 combines with J gene TRBJ2-7; the match to TRBD1 covers 11 bases. CDR1 and CDR2 from the germline V gene are SEHNR and FQNEAQ (reference sequence). Trimming cost V 5 bases and J 6 bases; bases outside gene matches: 6. This CDR3 contains 14 residues. The CDR3 sequence is CASSMDRGPREQYF. CDR3 sequence (DNA): TGTGCCAGCAGCATGGACAGGGGGCCACGCGAGCAGTACTTC.

This chain uses TRBV11-2 with TRBJ2-3; D tentatively fits TRBD1 or TRBD2 (5 bases each). Trimming cost V 4 bases and J 1 base, with 12 bases left between them. The CDR3 is 15 residues long. Germline V CDR1 and CDR2: SGHAT, FQNNGV. In DNA form, the CDR3 reads TGTGCCAGCAGCTCCGTCGGGACCGGCACAGATACGCAGTATTTT. It specifies CASSSVGTGTDTQYF.

With respect to this clone: Other nucleotide sequences from this sample produce the same CDR3. This sequence joins TRBV7-9 and TRBJ1-4; D is possibly TRBD1 (6 bases). Germline loops: CDR1 SEHNR, CDR2 FQNEAQ (reference sequence). Trimming removed 5 bases from V and 0 bases from J, with 10 bases in between. The CDR3 loop spans 15 amino acids. The CDR3 sequence is CASSLSGATNEKLFF. The CDR3 DNA reads as TGTGCCAGCAGCCTATCAGGGGCAACTAATGAAAAACTGTTTTTT.

The J gene is TRBJ2-7, the V gene TRBV5-1, with 10 nucleotides matching TRBD1. After removal of 4 bases from V and 4 bases from J, the junction contained 20 bases not matched to a gene. The CDR3 length is 19 residues. Germline V CDR1 and CDR2: SGHRS, YFSETQ. Here the CDR3 reads CASSTHPGQGRGGFYEQYF. CDR3 bases: TGCGCCAGCAGCACCCACCCGGGACAGGGGAGAGGGGGATTTTACGAGCAGTACTTC.

V gene TRBV15 combines with J gene TRBJ2-7, with D possibly matching TRBD2 (6 bases). Trimming left V 9 bases short and J 2 bases short, with 14 bases between. Germline CDR1 and CDR2: LNHNV and YYDKDF (reference sequence). There are 13 residues in the CDR3. CDR3 DNA: TGTGCCACAGAGGGGCGGGGAACCTACGAGCAGTACTTC. It translates to CATEGRGTYEQYF.

Details on this clone: This same CDR3 is encoded by further DNA sequences in the sample. This chain joins TRBV10-3 and TRBJ1-4; no firm D call. The germline V gene encodes CDR1 ENHRY and CDR2 SYGVKD. V lost 4 bases to trimming and J lost 6 bases, with 6 bases between them. This CDR3 is 12 amino acids long. DNA of the CDR3: TGTGCCATCAGTGCCGGAGATGAAAAACTGTTTTTT. Protein product: CAISAGDEKLFF.

The genes are TRBV9 and TRBJ2-1; D is unresolved. Trimming stripped 3 bases from V and 5 bases from J, with 9 bases between. The CDR3 is 13 amino acids. Looked up from germline, CDR1 is SGDLS and CDR2 is YYNGEE. CDR3 DNA: TGTGCCAGCAGCGGCAATTGGGACAATGAGCAGTTCTTC. Translating it yields CASSGNWDNEQFF. The full variable domain, completed using reference TRBV9 and TRBJ2-1, is DSGVTQTPKHLITATGQRVTLRCSPRSGDLSVYWYQQSLDQGLQFLIQYYNGEERAKGNILERFSAQQFPDLHSELNLSSLELGDSALYFCASSGNWDNEQFFGPGTRLTVL.

The chain uses TRBV10-3 and TRBJ2-1; TRBD2 matches at 7 bases. The CDR3 loop spans 20 amino acids. In germline, CDR1 is ENHRY, CDR2 SYGVKD. V shed 3 bases, J shed 1 base, and the junction held 18 bases outside the gene matches. The CDR3 spells CAISEVMERAREGSYNEQFF. CDR3 nucleotides: TGTGCCATCAGTGAAGTGATGGAGCGAGCGAGGGAGGGGTCCTACAATGAGCAGTTCTTC.

CDR3 sequence (DNA): TGTGCCAGTAGTGCGAGTATTTCTCAATCCTACAATGAGCAGTTCTTC. This codes for CASSASISQSYNEQFF. The chain carries TRBV19 and TRBJ2-1, with D hard to call. The CDR3 is made up of 16 amino acids. Per germline, CDR1 LNHDA and CDR2 SQIVND (reference sequence). Trimming pared 5 bases from V and 1 base from J, leaving 15 bases between.

As for this clone: At the DNA level, this CDR3 is encoded by other sequences in the same sample as well. The chain employs TRBV9 and TRBJ2-1, with 7 bases lining up with TRBD2. The CDR3 sequence is 16 residues long. The germline V gene encodes CDR1 SGDLS and CDR2 YYNGEE. V lost 5 bases to trimming and J lost 0 bases; unmatched junction nucleotides: 8. This CDR3 reads CASSLDGGSSYNEQFF. The CDR3 region has the DNA TGTGCCAGCAGTCTTGATGGCGGGAGCTCCTACAATGAGCAGTTCTTC.

V usage is TRBV2 and J usage is TRBJ2-2, with 8 bases matching TRBD2. After removal of 4 bases from V and 3 bases from J, the junction contained 4 bases not matched to a gene. In germline, CDR1 is SNHLY, CDR2 FYNNEI. The CDR3 is 15 amino acids. DNA of the CDR3: TGTGCCAGCAGTGCTACGCGGGGGGACACCGGGGAGCTGTTTTTT. Protein product: CASSATRGDTGELFF.

V is TRBV4-1 and J is TRBJ1-5; 7 bases match TRBD1. Germline loops: CDR1 MGHRA, CDR2 YSYEKL. V was clipped by 6 bases and J by 6 bases; unmatched bases: 5. This CDR3 is built from 13 residues. This CDR3 reads CASSTGAGQPQHF. CDR3 nucleotides: TGCGCCAGCAGTACAGGGGCCGGTCAGCCCCAGCATTTT.

The chain uses TRBV9 and TRBJ2-2, with 9 bases identical to TRBD1. The CDR3 covers 15 residues. The germline CDR1 and CDR2 sequences are SGDLS and YYNGEE. V lost 5 bases and J lost 7; bases outside the gene matches: 9. CDR3 bases: TGTGCCAGCAGTCTTCCGGGACAGGGTTTCGGGGAGCTGTTTTTT. Its protein is CASSLPGQGFGELFF.

V and J are TRBV19 and TRBJ1-1; D gene ambiguous. Germline V gene data show CDR1 as LNHDA and CDR2 as SQIVND (reference sequence). The CDR3 is 13 residues long. Trimming cost V 3 bases and J 4 bases, with 9 bases left between them. The CDR3 here is CASSMGIGTEAFF. For the CDR3, the DNA is TGTGCCAGTAGTATGGGGATCGGCACTGAAGCTTTCTTT.

Concerning this clone: The identical CDR3 is also encoded by other nucleotide sequences in the sample. The V and J genes are TRBV27 and TRBJ1-1; D gene uncertain. CDR1 MNHEY and CDR2 SMNVEV come from the germline V gene (reference sequence). V was clipped by 3 bases and J by 4 bases, with 9 bases between them. This CDR3 contains 13 residues. CDR3 amino acids: CASSFGVRTEAFF. CDR3 coding DNA: TGTGCCAGCAGTTTCGGGGTGCGCACTGAAGCTTTCTTT.

This clone appeared once. The chain joins TRBV27 to TRBJ2-7; D is ambiguous. V was clipped by 1 base and J by 3 bases, with 10 bases between them. The V gene's germline CDR1 is MNHEY and CDR2 SMNVEV (reference sequence). The CDR3 totals 14 residues. The CDR3 sequence is CASSLFGPSYEQYF. Written as DNA, the CDR3 is TGTGCCAGCAGTTTATTTGGCCCTAGCTACGAGCAGTACTTC.

The chain combines TRBV5-4 with TRBJ2-5, with D possibly being TRBD1 (6 bases). Germline V gives CDR1 SGHNT, CDR2 YYREEE (reference sequence). CDR3 length equals 14 residues. Between the trimmed V and J ends, which lost 5 bases and 1 base, there was a span of 12 bases. The CDR3 region has the DNA TGTGCCAGCAGTTCCAGGACAGCCCAAGAGACCCAGTACTTC. Its protein product is CASSSRTAQETQYF.

The chain employs TRBV5-4 and TRBJ2-3; possible D gene TRBD1, 6 bases. Between the trimmed V and J ends, which lost 4 bases and 10 bases, there was a span of 13 bases. Germline V gene data show CDR1 as SGHNT and CDR2 as YYREEE (reference sequence). The CDR3 contains 12 residues. CDR3 nucleotide sequence: TGTGCCAGCAGCACAGGGTCTTCACCGCAGTATTTT. Its translation is CASSTGSSPQYF.

Comments on this clone: The same CDR3 can be traced to other DNA sequences in this sample. The chain carries TRBV7-2 and TRBJ2-7; 9 positions agree with TRBD2. The J segment lost 4 bases and the V segment lost 5 bases, leaving 6 bases of the junction unmatched. This CDR3 has 14 amino acids. In germline, CDR1 is SGHTA, CDR2 FQGNSA. CDR3 sequence reads: CASSPGLAGYEQYF. In nucleotides, the CDR3 is TGTGCCAGCAGCCCCGGGCTAGCGGGATACGAGCAGTACTTC.

Regarding this clone: The junction differs from germline at one of its ends, possibly a read error. CDR3 nucleotides: TGTGCCACCAGTTCCATCACGGGGGGAGGGGACACTGAAGCTTTCTTT. Protein sequence: CATSSITGGGDTEAFF. The V gene is TRBV10-3, the J gene TRBJ1-1; D is perhaps TRBD1 (5 bases). Germline CDR1 ENHRY, CDR2 SYGVKD. This CDR3 has 16 amino acids.

The chain couples TRBV7-8 to TRBJ2-1; 8 bases are a match to TRBD1. The CDR3 runs to 17 residues. J gave up 7 bases and V 4 bases, and 15 bases lay outside the gene matches. Germline V lookup: CDR1 SGHVS, CDR2 FQNEAQ. The CDR3 spells CASSSARGQAILNEQFF. The CDR3 DNA is TGTGCCAGCAGCTCTGCAAGGGGACAGGCCATCTTAAATGAGCAGTTCTTC. Based on the CDR3 plus reference TRBV7-8 and TRBJ2-1, the full variable domain is GAGVSQSPRYKVAKRGQDVALRCDPISGHVSLFWYQQALGQGPEFLTYFQNEAQLDKSGLPSDRFFAERPEGSVSTLKIQRTQQEDSAVYLCASSSARGQAILNEQFFGPGTRLTVL.